The sample holds a few counts of the clone carrying this T cell receptor (beta chain). These data originate in a study of T-cell memory formation after mild COVID-19. Germline V gene data show CDR1 as MNHNY and CDR2 as SVGAGI (reference sequence). The CDR3 runs 14 residues. The junction had 8 bases not matched to a gene; V was cut back by 7 bases and J by 8 bases. TCRdb re-analysed the 5' RACE reads in MiXCR, keeping a single row per CDR3 protein. The sample contains fewer than 300,000 distinct CDR3 sequences, roughly 18% of which appear only once. Source material: PBMCs or a T cell subset sorted from them (not recorded which). The chain has TRBV6-6 and TRBJ1-6, with 7 nucleotides matching TRBD1. This receptor was identified in a man aged 18-30 years who had mild COVID-19 (a few samples of this study predate the infection). Cell type and time point are not known. DNA for the CDR3: TGTGCCAGCAACCCGGACAGGCGAGATTCACCCCTCCACTTT. Amino acids: CASNPDRRDSPLHF.